This paragraph reports one TCR beta chain. V was pared by 4 bases and J by 4 bases, with 9 bases between. The CDR3 is made up of 13 amino acids. Germline CDR1 is SGHDT and CDR2 is YYEEEE. Sequencing used immunoSEQ multiplex PCR; TCRdb keeps in-frame clones, though not all of them. Here the sample spans approximately 120,000 clones, 90% to 95% being singletons. This record comes from a study of cytomegalovirus exposure and HLA in healthy donors. The rearrangement links TRBV5-6 to TRBJ1-5; D unresolved. The sequencing sample was made of PBMCs. This receptor was identified in a woman aged 18-29 years in good health and CMV-seronegative. The CDR3 sequence is CASSPSLNQPQHF. CDR3 sequence (DNA): TGTGCCAGCAGCCCGTCACTGAATCAGCCCCAGCATTTT.